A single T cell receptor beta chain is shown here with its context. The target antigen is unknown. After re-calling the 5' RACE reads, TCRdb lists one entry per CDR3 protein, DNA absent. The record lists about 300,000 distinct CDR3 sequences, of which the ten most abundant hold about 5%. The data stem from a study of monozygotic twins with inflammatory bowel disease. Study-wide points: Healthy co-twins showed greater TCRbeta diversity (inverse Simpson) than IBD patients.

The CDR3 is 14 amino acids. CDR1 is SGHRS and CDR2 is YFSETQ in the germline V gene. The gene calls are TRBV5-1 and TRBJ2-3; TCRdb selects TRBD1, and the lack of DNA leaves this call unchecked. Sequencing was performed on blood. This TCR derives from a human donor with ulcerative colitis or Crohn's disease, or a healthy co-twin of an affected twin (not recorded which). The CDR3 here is CASSPTGDTDTQYF.